What follows is one T cell receptor beta chain and its context. The target antigen is unknown. This sample was taken from a study of T cells and Merkel cell carcinoma outcomes. The method was immunoSEQ multiplex PCR; TCRdb's version includes in-frame clones alone and lacks a portion of them. The sample contains about 15,000 clones, roughly four fifths of which appear only once. The germline V gene has CDR1 SGDLS and CDR2 YYNGEE. Trimming took 0 bases from V and 7 from J; bases not matched to a gene: 4. This CDR3 comprises 15 residues. Study conclusions and caveats: Merkel cell carcinoma outcomes were reportedly predicted by repertoire and T-cell density.

The receptor was derived from a human donor with Merkel cell carcinoma. The chain employs TRBV9 and TRBJ2-2; 9 bases are a match to TRBD2. The specimen was tumor tissue from Merkel cell carcinoma. This chain's CDR3 is CASSVEGSGSGELFF. In DNA form, the CDR3 reads TGTGCCAGCAGCGTAGAGGGTAGCGGGAGCGGGGAGCTGTTTTTT.